This is a list of T cell receptor beta chains from one sample in a study of Graves' ophthalmopathy and Graves' hyperthyroidism. MiXCR was run by TCRdb on the multiplex PCR reads, yielding one entry per CDR3 protein. This sample has about 600,000 distinct CDR3 sequences; less than 45% occur once, and the top ten carry over 3.5%. Source material: peripheral blood or thyroid tissue (not recorded which). Source of these receptors: an adult man with Graves' hyperthyroidism. Both conserved end residues are part of each CDR3. The D gene is left open where the match is weak. Clone size is given for some rows only: seen once, a few or many times, or a class if the clone is expanded.

j_gene | v_gene | abundance | d_gene | CDR3aa | CDR3nt
TRBJ2-2 | TRBV6-5 | few | TRBD1 | CASRQGQGVTGELFF | TGTGCCAGCAGACAAGGACAGGGGGTCACCGGGGAGCTGTTTTTT
TRBJ2-3 | TRBV9 | . | TRBD2 | CASSGRLAGGRTDTQYF | TGTGCCAGCAGCGGTCGACTAGCGGGGGGGCGCACAGATACGCAGTATTTT
TRBJ2-2 | TRBV7-2 | . | TRBD2 | CAWSKSSGGGELFF | TGTGCCTGGAGTAAATCTAGCGGGGGCGGGGAGCTGTTTTTT
TRBJ2-1 | TRBV12-3/TRBV12-4 | . | TRBD2 | CASSLKTSGYNEQFF | TGTGCCAGCAGTTTAAAGACTAGCGGGTACAATGAGCAGTTCTTC
TRBJ2-5 | TRBV7-3 | many | . | CASSSAHQETQYF | TGTGCCAGCAGCTCCGCGCACCAAGAGACCCAGTACTTC
TRBJ2-2 | TRBV7-9 | . | . | CASSVGADTGELFF | TGTGCCAGCAGCGTAGGGGCGGACACCGGGGAGCTGTTTTTT
TRBJ2-7 | TRBV12-5 | many | TRBD2 | CASGDGTRVDEQYF | TGTGCTAGTGGAGACGGGACTAGAGTCGACGAGCAGTACTTC
TRBJ2-6 | TRBV7-2 | . | . | CASSLAWGPLSGANVLTF | TGTGCCAGCAGCTTAGCGTGGGGGCCGCTGTCTGGGGCCAACGTCCTGACTTTC
TRBJ1-2 | TRBV7-9 | . | TRBD1 | CASSSYDRGNNYGYTF | TGTGCCAGCAGTTCCTACGACAGGGGGAATAACTATGGCTACACCTTC
TRBJ1-2 | TRBV9 | . | TRBD1 | CASSAAGGGYTF | TGTGCCAGCAGCGCCGCAGGGGGAGGCTACACCTTC
TRBJ2-2 | TRBV9 | . | . | CASSVSAGELFF | TGTGCCAGCAGCGTTTCTGCCGGGGAGCTGTTTTTT